The text below deals with one TCR beta chain. This specimen comes from a study of patients and donors after allogeneic stem cell transplantation. The trim removed 3 bases at V and 5 bases at J, leaving 12 bases unmatched. Germline V gene data show CDR1 as SGHTA and CDR2 as FQGTGA. The CDR3 is made up of 18 amino acids. A single record per CDR3 protein comes from TCRdb applying MiXCR to the RT-PCR reads. Of fewer than 25,000 distinct CDR3 sequences listed, about 45% are singletons. The chain links TRBV7-3 to TRBJ2-3, with TRBD2 identical over 12 bases. This receptor was taken from a human donor who was either an allogeneic HSCT recipient or a stem cell or donor lymphocyte infusion donor (not recorded which). It is not recorded whose cells these are; they may come from a transplant donor. The source material was blood, either unsorted or a sorted T cell fraction (not recorded which). CDR3 protein: CASSLLPSTSGSQDTQYF. In DNA form, the CDR3 reads TGTGCCAGCAGCTTGCTCCCCTCGACTAGCGGGAGTCAAGATACGCAGTATTTT.